A single sample is the source of the 29 T cell receptor beta chains below, sequenced in a study of human T cells and chemical hapten exposure. Specified time point: pre-sensitization, week 0. Treatment: therapeutic diphenylcyclopropenone sensitization with weekly scalp DPC. TCRdb redid the calling of the RACE reads with MiXCR, one entry per CDR3 protein. The sample records tens of thousands of distinct CDR3 sequences, around 15% being singletons. The sequenced sample was whole blood, obtained in connection with sensitization to the hapten diphenylcyclopropenone (DPC). Source of these receptors: a woman aged 45-60 years with alopecia areata. Some clones in this sample may be carry-over from other donors' samples.

V and J are TRBV11-2 and TRBJ1-6; D is unresolved. Between the trimmed V and J ends, which lost 4 bases and 10 bases, there was a span of 14 bases. This CDR3 spans 14 amino acids. Germline CDR1 SGHAT, CDR2 FQNNGV. The DNA of the CDR3 is TGTGCCAGCAGCTCCGAGGTTGAAGGCTCACCCCTCCACTTT. This sequence encodes CASSSEVEGSPLHF.

This sequence joins TRBV7-8 and TRBJ2-3; the D is unclear. Trimming pared 4 bases from V and 2 bases from J, leaving 10 bases between. CDR3 size: 14 residues. CDR1 and CDR2 from the germline V gene are SGHVS and FQNEAQ. The CDR3 DNA sequence: TGTGCCAGCAGCTGGCGGTTTACCACAGATACGCAGTATTTT. It codes for CASSWRFTTDTQYF.

This clonotype was recorded a few times. The rearrangement links TRBV6-2 or TRBV6-3 to TRBJ2-2; 9 bases are a match to TRBD2. Germline V gene data show CDR1 as MNHEY and CDR2 as SVGEGT. V lost 0 bases, J lost 6 bases, and 5 bases stayed unmatched. CDR3 length: 16 residues. CDR3 coding DNA: TGTGCCAGCAGTTACTCGCCTAGCGGGATTGCCGGGGAGCTGTTTTTT. Its translation is CASSYSPSGIAGELFF.

This rearrangement joins TRBV20-1 to TRBJ1-1; D ambiguous. Trimming removed 1 base at V and 7 bases at J, with 13 bases between. Germline loops: CDR1 DFQATT, CDR2 SNEGSKA (reference sequence). The length of the CDR3 is 13 residues. The CDR3 region is CSARVPPAVEAFF. Written as DNA, the CDR3 is TGCAGTGCTAGAGTGCCTCCAGCCGTTGAAGCTTTCTTT.

Only a few counts were recorded for this clonotype. The gene calls are TRBV9 and TRBJ1-1; tentatively, D is TRBD1 (5 bases). The V end lost 0 bases, the J end lost 5 bases, and 11 bases lay between the germline ends. Germline assignment: CDR1 SGDLS and CDR2 YYNGEE. The CDR3 spans 14 residues. The CDR3 spells CASSVGGARTEAFF. For the CDR3, the DNA is TGTGCCAGCAGCGTAGGAGGGGCGCGAACTGAAGCTTTCTTT.

As regards this clonotype: The junction departs from the called germline gene at one end, perhaps through a read error. This chain connects TRBV5-1 to TRBJ2-3; 11 bases fit TRBD2. This CDR3 has 15 residues. The germline gives CDR1 SGHRS, CDR2 YFSETQ. CDR3 in DNA: TGCGCCAGCGGACCGACTAGCGGGACCACAGATAAGCAGTATTTT. Translation: CASGPTSGTTDKQYF. The full variable domain, rest sourced from reference TRBV5-1 and TRBJ2-3, is KAGVTQTPRYLIKTRGQQVTLSCSPISGHRSVSWYQQTPGQGLQFLFEYFSETQRNKGNFPGRFSGRQFSNSRSEMNVSTLELGDSALYLCASGPTSGTTDKQYFGPGTRLTVL.

This clonotype was found many times. This rearrangement joins TRBV12-3 or TRBV12-4 to TRBJ1-5; 10 bases align to TRBD1. J lost 0 bases, V lost 1 base, and 18 bases had no gene match. The length of the CDR3 is 22 residues. Here the CDR3 DNA reads TGTGCCAGCAGTTTAGGCAAAATGCCGGTTGGGACAGGGGCATATAGCAATCAGCCCCAGCATTTT. Protein sequence: CASSLGKMPVGTGAYSNQPQHF.

This clonotype counts as medium-sized (0.01 to 0.1%). The chain is built from TRBV12-5 and TRBJ2-5; unclear D gene. This CDR3 comprises 13 residues. The V and J ends lost 3 bases and 5 bases respectively, with 10 bases between them. CDR1 is LGHNT, CDR2 FRNRAP, per germline. In nucleotides, the CDR3 is TGTGCTAGTGGTTTCTCAGGTGTTGAGACCCAGTACTTC. Translation gives CASGFSGVETQYF.

This clonotype came up a few times. This sequence joins TRBV25-1 and TRBJ1-1; D is ambiguous. With 8 bases removed from V and 11 bases from J, the gap between germline ends came to 15 bases. Germline V lookup: CDR1 MGHDK, CDR2 SYGVNS. CDR3 length: 11 amino acids. The CDR3 DNA reads TGTGCCAGCGGAGTTGGTCCGGAGGCTTTCTTT. Translated: CASGVGPEAFF. Based on the CDR3 plus reference TRBV25-1 and TRBJ1-1, the full variable domain is EADIYQTPRYLVIGTGKKITLECSQTMGHDKMYWYQQDPGMELHLIHYSYGVNSTEKGDLSSESTVSRIRTEHFPLTLESARPSHTSQYLCASGVGPEAFFGQGTRLTVV.

The chain recombines TRBV6-1 with TRBJ1-2; a possible D gene is TRBD1 (6 bases). V lost 0 bases, J lost 1 base, and 9 bases lay in between. The CDR3 covers 15 residues. The V gene's germline CDR1 is MNHNS and CDR2 SASEGT. The CDR3 reads CASSEATGDNYGYTF. Written as DNA, the CDR3 is TGTGCCAGCAGTGAAGCGACAGGAGATAACTATGGCTACACCTTC.

This clonotype was counted only a few times. This sequence joins TRBV19 and TRBJ2-2, with TRBD1 as a possible D gene (6 bases). V was cut by 3 bases and J by 9 bases, with 11 bases left in between. The CDR3 totals 13 residues. Germline V CDR1 and CDR2: LNHDA, SQIVND (reference sequence). The CDR3 spells CASSISRDRELFF. DNA of the CDR3: TGTGCCAGTAGTATTTCCCGGGACAGGGAGCTGTTTTTT.

This chain's CDR3 is CASSSPGTGSRNEQFF. The CDR3 DNA reads TGTGCCAGCAGCTCACCGGGGACAGGGAGTCGGAATGAGCAGTTCTTC. V is TRBV7-2 and J is TRBJ2-1; 9 positions agree with TRBD1. The CDR3 has 16 residues. Germline lookup yields CDR1 SGHTA and CDR2 FQGNSA. V was pared by 4 bases and J by 7 bases, with 11 bases of the junction left unmatched.

The CDR3 is CASSRQASYNEQFF. DNA for the CDR3: TGTGCCAGTAGTCGTCAGGCTTCCTACAATGAGCAGTTCTTC. The chain carries TRBV19 and TRBJ2-1; D is undetermined. From germline, CDR1 is LNHDA and CDR2 SQIVND (reference sequence). Trimming removed 5 bases from V and 1 base from J, with 9 bases in between. The length of the CDR3 is 14 residues.

The chain joins TRBV7-2 to TRBJ2-3, with D perhaps matching TRBD2 (6 bases). Germline CDR1 reads SGHTA; CDR2 reads FQGNSA. Trimming took 5 bases from V and 4 from J, leaving 13 bases between them. This CDR3 is 14 amino acids long. The CDR3 region has the DNA TGTGCCAGCAGCGGCGGAGGGCCCGCAGATACGCAGTATTTT. This sequence encodes CASSGGGPADTQYF.

This chain joins TRBV21-1 and TRBJ2-7; the D call of TRBD1 is as the table states it, not checked on the DNA. TRBV21-1 is labeled a pseudogene. CDR3 length: 14 amino acids. This chain's CDR3 is CASSKDRVPYEQYF. CDR3 sequence (DNA): TGTGCCAGCAGTAAGGACAGGGTACCCTACGAGCAGTACTTC.

This chain uses TRBV28 with TRBJ2-1, with TRBD2 matching over 13 bases. This CDR3 contains 14 residues. Germline trimming cut 6 bases from V and 4 bases from J; bases unmatched to any gene: 0. Germline values: CDR1 MDHEN, CDR2 SYDVKM. The CDR3 DNA is TGTGCCAGCAGGGGACTAGCGGGGTACAATGAGCAGTTCTTC. Its protein product is CASRGLAGYNEQFF.

The chain carries TRBV12-3 or TRBV12-4 and TRBJ2-5; the D is unclear. V was clipped by 7 bases and J by 4 bases, with 10 bases between them. The CDR3 is 12 residues long. CDR3 region: CASTVRPETQYF. The CDR3 DNA reads as TGTGCCAGCACGGTCAGGCCAGAGACCCAGTACTTC.

This clonotype has ten or more counts. This chain connects TRBV29-1 to TRBJ2-5; 8 positions match TRBD2. The CDR3 is 14 amino acids. Germline-derived CDR1 and CDR2 are SQVTM and ANQGSEA. V lost 3 bases to trimming and J lost 4 bases; unmatched junction nucleotides: 7. CDR3 sequence (DNA): TGCAGCGTTGAGACCAGCGGGAGTGGAGAGACCCAGTACTTC. Translating it yields CSVETSGSGETQYF.

This clonotype showed up just a few times. This rearrangement joins TRBV7-8 to TRBJ2-3; D is unresolved. CDR1 and CDR2 (germline): SGHVS, FQNEAQ. The CDR3 covers 16 residues. The V end lost 0 bases, the J end lost 0 bases, and 10 bases lay between the germline ends. The CDR3 bases are TGTGCCAGCAGCTTAGCGGTAACAGCTAGCACAGATACGCAGTATTTT. Translated, it gives CASSLAVTASTDTQYF. Full variable domain (outside the CDR3, taken from reference TRBV7-8 and TRBJ2-3): GAGVSQSPRYKVAKRGQDVALRCDPISGHVSLFWYQQALGQGPEFLTYFQNEAQLDKSGLPSDRFFAERPEGSVSTLKIQRTQQEDSAVYLCASSLAVTASTDTQYFGPGTRLTVL.

In DNA form, the CDR3 reads TGTGCCAGCAGCCAAGAGGCGGATAACTATGGCTACACCTTC. Translating it yields CASSQEADNYGYTF. This sequence joins TRBV3-1 and TRBJ1-2; D is unclear. This CDR3 is 14 amino acids long. Trimming pared 0 bases from V and 1 base from J, leaving 6 bases between. Germline-derived CDR1 and CDR2 are LGHDT and YNNKEL (reference sequence).

V gene TRBV20-1 combines with J gene TRBJ1-5; D is unclear. This CDR3 is built from 15 residues. V gave up 5 bases and J gave up 0 bases, with 14 bases separating them. CDR1 DFQATT and CDR2 SNEGSKA come from the germline V gene (reference sequence). As DNA, the CDR3 is TGCAGTGCTCAAAAGGCGCAGTATAGCAATCAGCCCCAGCATTTT. The encoded protein is CSAQKAQYSNQPQHF.

This chain uses TRBV18 with TRBJ2-7; tentatively, D is TRBD1 or TRBD2 (5 bases each). The ends were cut back, 5 bases at V and 0 bases at J, with 17 bases in the middle. This CDR3 spans 16 amino acids. Germline assignment: CDR1 KGHSH and CDR2 LQKENI. CDR3 sequence: CASSSVTGTVSYEQYF. CDR3 nucleotides: TGTGCCAGCTCATCCGTGACCGGGACGGTCTCCTACGAGCAGTACTTC.

This clonotype was counted between two and nine times. The CDR3 reads CASSYDLSYNEQFF. The DNA for the CDR3 is TGTGCCAGCAGTTATGATCTTTCCTACAATGAGCAGTTCTTC. The genes are TRBV6-5 and TRBJ2-1, with unresolved D. CDR1 is MNHEY and CDR2 is SVGAGI in the germline V gene. Trimming stripped 3 bases from V and 1 base from J, with 7 bases between. There are 14 residues in the CDR3.

The J gene is TRBJ1-4, the V gene TRBV3-1, with D possibly being TRBD1 (5 bases). Germline assignment: CDR1 LGHDT and CDR2 YNNKEL (reference sequence). V was clipped by 4 bases and J by 3 bases, with 9 bases between them. The CDR3 consists of 14 residues. The CDR3 sequence: CASSRRAANEKLFF. CDR3 DNA: TGTGCCAGCAGCCGCAGGGCAGCTAATGAAAAACTGTTTTTT.

This clonotype was seen only a few times. The chain carries TRBV10-1 and TRBJ2-7; a weak D match, TRBD2 (6 bases). The germline V gene has CDR1 WNHNN and CDR2 SYGVQD (reference sequence). The CDR3 runs 14 residues. Trimming pared 4 bases from V and 5 bases from J, leaving 15 bases between. The CDR3 region has the DNA TGCGCCAGCAGTGGGGTCGGGAGATCCGACGAGCAGTACTTC. Translation gives CASSGVGRSDEQYF.

The chain couples TRBV7-2 to TRBJ1-5; 8 positions match TRBD1. J gave up 8 bases and V 5 bases, and 8 bases lay outside the gene matches. This CDR3 is built from 14 residues. Per germline, CDR1 SGHTA and CDR2 FQGNSA. CDR3 region: CASSPGQGAEPQHF. CDR3 DNA: TGTGCCAGCAGCCCCGGACAGGGAGCGGAGCCCCAGCATTTT.

This clonotype was seen only a few times. The chain uses TRBV7-7 and TRBJ1-3, with D hard to call. Trimming removed 5 bases at V and 2 bases at J, with 16 bases between. Germline lookup yields CDR1 SSHAT and CDR2 FNYEAQ (reference sequence). This CDR3 comprises 16 residues. The CDR3 coding sequence is TGTGCCAGCAGCGCAAACAAGGCTGGGGCTGGAAACACCATATATTTT. It encodes CASSANKAGAGNTIYF.

The chain combines TRBV19 with TRBJ2-1; TRBD1 is a possible D gene (6 bases). The CDR3 sequence is 17 residues long. Germline CDR1 LNHDA, CDR2 SQIVND (reference sequence). V was trimmed by 5 bases and J by 0 bases, leaving 17 bases between them. CDR3 DNA sequence: TGTGCCAGTAGTCCCCGAGGGGGAGCCAGCTCCTACAATGAGCAGTTCTTC. It encodes CASSPRGGASSYNEQFF.

A few counts support this clonotype. DNA of the CDR3: TGCAGTGCTAGGGATAGCGGGAGGAGGATTGAGCAGTTCTTC. Protein sequence: CSARDSGRRIEQFF. The chain is built from TRBV20-1 and TRBJ2-1; 10 bases map to TRBD2. Germline CDR1 and CDR2: DFQATT and SNEGSKA (reference sequence). V lost 3 bases and J lost 9; bases outside the gene matches: 8. There are 14 residues in the CDR3.